This T cell receptor beta chain emerged from a study of a mutant IDH1 vaccine in newly diagnosed glioma. Study summary: Of the patients given treatment, about 62% were male and about 40% were female, and a mean age of about 40 years was recorded.

TCRdb's copy holds only in-frame clones and misses some; the assay was immunoSEQ multiplex PCR. The sample lists 30,000 to 40,000 clones, roughly four fifths occurring once. This clone occurred once. Its specificity is unknown. Time point indicated: week 23, last vaccination. With topical imiquimod, each dose of the vaccine consisted of 300 ug of mutant IDH1 20-mer peptide. Sequenced here: PBMCs, sampled from a glioma patient whose treatment included an IDH1 peptide vaccine. The sequence was obtained from a man in his forties or fifties with glioma.

CDR3 DNA: TGTGCCAGCAGCCAATTTCAGAGCGATGGCTACACCTTC. Translating it yields CASSQFQSDGYTF. The chain has TRBV14 and TRBJ1-2, with D uncertain. In germline, CDR1 is SGHDN, CDR2 FVKESK. V gave up 2 bases and J gave up 6 bases, with 10 bases separating them. The CDR3 spans 13 residues.